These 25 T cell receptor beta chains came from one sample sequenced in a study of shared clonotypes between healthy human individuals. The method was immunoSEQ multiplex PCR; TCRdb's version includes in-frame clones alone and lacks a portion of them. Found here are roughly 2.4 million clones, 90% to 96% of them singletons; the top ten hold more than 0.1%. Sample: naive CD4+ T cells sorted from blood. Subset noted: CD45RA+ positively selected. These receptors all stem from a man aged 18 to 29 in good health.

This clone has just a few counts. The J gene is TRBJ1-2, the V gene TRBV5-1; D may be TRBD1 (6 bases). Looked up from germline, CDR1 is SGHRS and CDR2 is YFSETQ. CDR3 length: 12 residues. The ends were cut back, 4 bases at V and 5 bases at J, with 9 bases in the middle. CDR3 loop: CASSRTDYGYTF. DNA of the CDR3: TGCGCCAGCAGCAGGACAGATTATGGCTACACCTTC.

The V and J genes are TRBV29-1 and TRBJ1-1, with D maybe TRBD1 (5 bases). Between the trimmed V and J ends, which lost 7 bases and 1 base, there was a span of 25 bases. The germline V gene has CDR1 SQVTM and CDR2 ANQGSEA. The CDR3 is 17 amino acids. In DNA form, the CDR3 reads TGCAGCGCCGAGGACCGCAGGGATCCCGTGCCGAACACTGAAGCTTTCTTT. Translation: CSAEDRRDPVPNTEAFF.

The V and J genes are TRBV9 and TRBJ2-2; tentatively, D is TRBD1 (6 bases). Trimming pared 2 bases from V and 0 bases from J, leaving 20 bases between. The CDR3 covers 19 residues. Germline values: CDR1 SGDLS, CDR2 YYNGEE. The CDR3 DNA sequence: TGTGCCAGCAGCGTGACGAACCAGAACAGGGCCGCGAACACCGGGGAGCTGTTTTTT. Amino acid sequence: CASSVTNQNRAANTGELFF.

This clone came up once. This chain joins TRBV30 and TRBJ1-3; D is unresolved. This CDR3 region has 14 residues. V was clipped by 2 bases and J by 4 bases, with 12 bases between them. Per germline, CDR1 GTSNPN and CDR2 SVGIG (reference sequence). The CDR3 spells CAWSLLPSGNTIYF. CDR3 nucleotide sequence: TGTGCCTGGAGTTTACTACCCTCAGGAAACACCATATATTTT.

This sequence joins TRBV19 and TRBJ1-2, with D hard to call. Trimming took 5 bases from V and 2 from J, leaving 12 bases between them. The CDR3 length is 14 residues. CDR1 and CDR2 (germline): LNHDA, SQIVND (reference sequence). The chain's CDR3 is CASSEARKNYGYTF. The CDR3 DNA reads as TGTGCCAGTAGTGAAGCACGGAAAAACTATGGCTACACCTTC.

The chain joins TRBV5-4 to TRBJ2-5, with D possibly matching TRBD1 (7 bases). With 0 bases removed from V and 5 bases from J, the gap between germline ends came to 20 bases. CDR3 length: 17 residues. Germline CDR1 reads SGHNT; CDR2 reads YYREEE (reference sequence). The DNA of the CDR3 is TGTGCCAGCAGCTTGGTGGCCAGGGGGGTGGGTCCGGAGACCCAGTACTTC. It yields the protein CASSLVARGVGPETQYF.

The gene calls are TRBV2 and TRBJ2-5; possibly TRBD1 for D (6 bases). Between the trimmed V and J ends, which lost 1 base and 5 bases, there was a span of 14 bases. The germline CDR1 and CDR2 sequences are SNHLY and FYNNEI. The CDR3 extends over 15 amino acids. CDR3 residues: CASSEGTGRQETQYF. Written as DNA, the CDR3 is TGTGCCAGCAGTGAAGGAACAGGGAGACAGGAGACCCAGTACTTC.

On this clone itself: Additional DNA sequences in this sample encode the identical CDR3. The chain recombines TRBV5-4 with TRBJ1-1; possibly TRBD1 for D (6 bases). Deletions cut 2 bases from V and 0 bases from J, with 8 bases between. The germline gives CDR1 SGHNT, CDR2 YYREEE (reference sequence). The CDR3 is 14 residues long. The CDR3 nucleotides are TGTGCCAGCAGCTTAACAGGGATGAACACTGAAGCTTTCTTT. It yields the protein CASSLTGMNTEAFF.

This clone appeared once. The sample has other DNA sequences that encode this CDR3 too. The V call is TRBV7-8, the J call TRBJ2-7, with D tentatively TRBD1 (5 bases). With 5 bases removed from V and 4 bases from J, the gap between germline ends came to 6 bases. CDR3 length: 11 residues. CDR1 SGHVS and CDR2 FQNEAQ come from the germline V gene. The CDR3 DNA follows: TGTGCCAGCAGCCCAGGGTACGAGCAGTACTTC. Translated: CASSPGYEQYF.

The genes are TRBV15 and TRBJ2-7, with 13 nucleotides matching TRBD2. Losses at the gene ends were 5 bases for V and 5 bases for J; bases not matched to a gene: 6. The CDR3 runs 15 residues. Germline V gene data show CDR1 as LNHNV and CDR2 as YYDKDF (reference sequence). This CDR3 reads CATSSGLAGINEQYF. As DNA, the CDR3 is TGTGCCACCAGCTCGGGACTAGCGGGGATTAACGAGCAGTACTTC.

CDR3 in amino acids: CASSLGGNINEKLFF. CDR3 coding DNA: TGCGCCAGCAGCTTGGGAGGGAATATTAATGAAAAACTGTTTTTT. The chain joins TRBV5-1 to TRBJ1-4; D is ambiguous. CDR1 SGHRS and CDR2 YFSETQ come from the germline V gene. The V gene lost 0 bases and the J gene lost 4 bases, with 10 bases spanning the gap. This CDR3 has 15 amino acids.

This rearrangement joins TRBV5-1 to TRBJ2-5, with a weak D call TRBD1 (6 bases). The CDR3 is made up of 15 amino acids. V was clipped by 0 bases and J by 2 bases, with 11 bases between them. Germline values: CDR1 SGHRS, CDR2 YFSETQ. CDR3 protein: CASSLVDSRQETQYF. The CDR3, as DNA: TGCGCCAGCAGCTTGGTGGACAGCCGGCAAGAGACCCAGTACTTC. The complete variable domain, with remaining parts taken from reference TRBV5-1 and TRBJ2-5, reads KAGVTQTPRYLIKTRGQQVTLSCSPISGHRSVSWYQQTPGQGLQFLFEYFSETQRNKGNFPGRFSGRQFSNSRSEMNVSTLELGDSALYLCASSLVDSRQETQYFGPGTRLLVL.

CDR3 bases: TGTGCCAGCAGAAGCTTCAGGGGCCGAGAATACAATGAGCAGTTCTTC. The encoded protein is CASRSFRGREYNEQFF. The chain is built from TRBV11-2 and TRBJ2-1; possibly TRBD1 for D (6 bases). This CDR3 is built from 16 residues. V was trimmed by 6 bases and J by 4 bases, leaving 19 bases between them. Germline V gene lookup returns CDR1 SGHAT and CDR2 FQNNGV.

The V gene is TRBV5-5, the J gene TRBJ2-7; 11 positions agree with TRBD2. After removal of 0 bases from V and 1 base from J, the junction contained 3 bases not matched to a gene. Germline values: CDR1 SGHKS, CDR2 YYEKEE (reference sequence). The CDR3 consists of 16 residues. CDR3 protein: CASSLGASGGSYEQYF. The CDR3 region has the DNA TGTGCCAGCAGCTTGGGAGCTAGCGGGGGGTCCTACGAGCAGTACTTC.

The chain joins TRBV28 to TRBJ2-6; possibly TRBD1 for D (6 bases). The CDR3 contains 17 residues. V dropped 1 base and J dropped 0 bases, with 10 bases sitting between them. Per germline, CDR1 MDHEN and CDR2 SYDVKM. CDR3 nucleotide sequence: TGTGCCAGCAGTTTATCAGGGGCGCCCTCTGGGGCCAACGTCCTGACTTTC. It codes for CASSLSGAPSGANVLTF.

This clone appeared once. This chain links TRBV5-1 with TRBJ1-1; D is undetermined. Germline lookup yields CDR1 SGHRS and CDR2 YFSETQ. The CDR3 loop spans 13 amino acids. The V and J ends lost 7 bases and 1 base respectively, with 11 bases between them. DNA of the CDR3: TGCGCCAGCCTTGGCCCGGGGAACACTGAAGCTTTCTTT. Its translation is CASLGPGNTEAFF.

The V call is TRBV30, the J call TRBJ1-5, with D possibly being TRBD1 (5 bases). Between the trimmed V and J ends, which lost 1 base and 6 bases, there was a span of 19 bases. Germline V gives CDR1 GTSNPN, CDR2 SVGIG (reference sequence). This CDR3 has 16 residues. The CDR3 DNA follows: TGTGCCTGGAGTGGGGGCTCGGGGTCGGGGACTCAGCCCCAGCATTTT. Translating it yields CAWSGGSGSGTQPQHF.

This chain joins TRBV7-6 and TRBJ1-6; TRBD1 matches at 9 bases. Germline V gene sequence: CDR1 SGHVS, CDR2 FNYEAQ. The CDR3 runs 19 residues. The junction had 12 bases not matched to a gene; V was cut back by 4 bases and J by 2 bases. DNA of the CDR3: TGTGCCAGCAGCTCCCCTCTGAGACAGGGGGGGCCCTATAATTCACCCCTCCACTTT. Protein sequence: CASSSPLRQGGPYNSPLHF.

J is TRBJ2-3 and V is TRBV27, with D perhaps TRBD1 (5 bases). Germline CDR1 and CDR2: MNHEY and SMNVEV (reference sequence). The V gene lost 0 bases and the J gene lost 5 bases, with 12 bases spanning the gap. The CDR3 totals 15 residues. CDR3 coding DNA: TGTGCCAGCAGTTTATCCACTGGAACAGGAGATACGCAGTATTTT. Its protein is CASSLSTGTGDTQYF.

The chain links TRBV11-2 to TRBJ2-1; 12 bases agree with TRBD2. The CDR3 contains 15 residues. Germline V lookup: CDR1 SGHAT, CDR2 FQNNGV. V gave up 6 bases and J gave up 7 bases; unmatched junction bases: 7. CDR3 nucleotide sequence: TGTGCCAGCAGGGAACTAGCGGGAGGAGTTAATGAGCAGTTCTTC. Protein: CASRELAGGVNEQFF.

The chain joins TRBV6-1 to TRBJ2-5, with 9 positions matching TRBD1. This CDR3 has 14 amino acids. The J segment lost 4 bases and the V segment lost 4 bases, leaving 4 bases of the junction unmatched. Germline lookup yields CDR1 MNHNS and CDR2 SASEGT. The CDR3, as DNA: TGTGCCAGCAGTGGCGGACAGGGGATAGAGACCCAGTACTTC. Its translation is CASSGGQGIETQYF.

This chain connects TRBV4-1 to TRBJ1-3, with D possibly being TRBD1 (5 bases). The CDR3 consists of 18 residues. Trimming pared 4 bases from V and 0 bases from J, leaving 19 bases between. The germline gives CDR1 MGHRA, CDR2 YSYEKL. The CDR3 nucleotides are TGCGCCAGCAGCCTACGTCGAGGATGGGGGGACTCTGGAAACACCATATATTTT. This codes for CASSLRRGWGDSGNTIYF.

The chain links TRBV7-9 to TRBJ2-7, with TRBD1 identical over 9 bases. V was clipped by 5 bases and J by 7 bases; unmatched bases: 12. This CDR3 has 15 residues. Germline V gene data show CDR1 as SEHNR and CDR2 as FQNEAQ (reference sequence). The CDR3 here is CASSISTGGAGEQYF. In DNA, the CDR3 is TGTGCCAGCAGCATAAGTACAGGGGGCGCGGGGGAGCAGTACTTC.

The CDR3 sequence: CASSYLAESNQPQHF. Written as DNA, the CDR3 is TGTGCCAGCAGCTATCTCGCAGAGAGCAATCAGCCCCAGCATTTT. This rearrangement joins TRBV7-8 to TRBJ1-5, with no clear D. This CDR3 region has 15 residues. With 4 bases removed from V and 1 base from J, the gap between germline ends came to 11 bases. CDR1 and CDR2 (germline): SGHVS, FQNEAQ.

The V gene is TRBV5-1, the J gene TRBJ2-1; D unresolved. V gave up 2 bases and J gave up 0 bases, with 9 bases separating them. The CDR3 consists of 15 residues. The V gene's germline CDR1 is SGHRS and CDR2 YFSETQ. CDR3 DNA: TGCGCCAGCAGCTTTTCGACTTCCTCCTACAATGAGCAGTTCTTC. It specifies CASSFSTSSYNEQFF.